This T cell receptor beta chain was identified in a study of cytotoxic CD8 clonotypes in ibrutinib-treated CLL. The overall study: Some 25 partial and 2 complete responses; at median approximately 70 months, about 14 remitted, about twelve progressed.

Library input was around 2.1 micrograms of DNA from cryopreserved PBMCs. Libraries were prepared by immunoSEQ multiplex PCR; TCRdb keeps only in-frame clonotypes and omits some of them. The table has about 92,000 clones, approximately 77% seen once. In the case of this clone: Its target is unknown.

Germline V lookup: CDR1 SGHTA, CDR2 FQGNSA. The V end was cut by 1 base, the J end by 5 bases, with 9 bases between. The length of the CDR3 is 13 residues. Study-level points and caveats: Patients with sustained remission and those progressing were sampled at differing times.

The chain recombines TRBV7-2 with TRBJ2-7; D gene unclear. The material was PBMCs, obtained after 24 months of ibrutinib treatment. This TCR was sampled from a human donor with chronic lymphocytic leukemia. CDR3 coding DNA: TGTGCCAGCAGCTTAGAATTCGGCGACGAGCAGTACTTC. It yields the protein CASSLEFGDEQYF.